The 4 T cell receptor beta chains presented below share a single source sample, sequenced in a study of regulatory T cells in long-lasting Graves disease. To make TCR beta libraries, researchers used iRepertoire HTBI primers and Arm-PCR of CDR3 regions. TCRdb re-called the multiplex PCR reads with MiXCR, one entry per CDR3 protein. In the table there are hundreds of thousands of distinct CDR3 sequences, 20% of which are singletons. Sample time point: persistent/refractory GD, antithyroid drugs over 5 years with positive TRAb. RNA extracted from PBMCs served as the sequencing template. The material sequenced was peripheral blood mononuclear cells (PBMCs), taken when the disease was refractory, from a patient treated with antithyroid drugs. These receptors were collected from a female donor with Graves disease.

This clonotype was observed at least ten times. V and J are TRBV28 and TRBJ1-6; possible D gene TRBD1, 5 bases. Germline V gene data show CDR1 as MDHEN and CDR2 as SYDVKM. The length of the CDR3 is 14 residues. V lost 8 bases, J lost 6 bases, and 14 bases lay in between. CDR3 nucleotides: TGTGCCAGCGGTGACAGCAAGCCTAATTCACCCCTCCACTTT. This codes for CASGDSKPNSPLHF.

Concerning this clonotype: A much larger clone is a single base away; this may be a read error. This chain links TRBV12-3 or TRBV12-4 with TRBJ2-5; D is undetermined. The V end was cut by 1 base, the J end by 7 bases, with 13 bases between. This CDR3 spans 14 amino acids. Written as DNA, the CDR3 is TGTGCCAGCAGTTTAGATCACGAATCCTCGACCCAGTACTTC. It translates to CASSLDHESSTQYF.

This clonotype showed up many times. The chain combines TRBV28 with TRBJ2-5; possibly TRBD2 for D (5 bases). The V and J ends lost 5 bases and 1 base respectively, with 11 bases between them. The CDR3 is made up of 14 amino acids. In germline, CDR1 is MDHEN, CDR2 SYDVKM. Here the CDR3 reads CASSSGGTQETQYF. The CDR3 DNA reads TGTGCCAGCAGTAGCGGAGGAACCCAAGAGACCCAGTACTTC.

This clonotype was counted ten times or more. V usage is TRBV20-1 and J usage is TRBJ2-7, with 8 bases identical to TRBD2. J lost 3 bases, V lost 3 bases, and 4 bases had no gene match. Germline V gene lookup returns CDR1 DFQATT and CDR2 SNEGSKA (reference sequence). CDR3 length: 13 residues. The CDR3 nucleotides are TGCAGTGCTAGTTTCCTAGCGGGCTACGAGCAGTACTTC. This gives the protein CSASFLAGYEQYF.